This TCR beta chain was recovered during a study of shared clonotypes between healthy human individuals. Study results and limitations: Sequencing depth was predicted to influence how clonotypes are shared among donors.

The healthy adult donors were HIV-negative and reported no recent acute infections or vaccinations. For each subset, genomic DNA was distributed in equal portions over several immunoSEQ plates. The repertoire was sequenced with immunoSEQ multiplex PCR; TCRdb's copy has only in-frame clones and lacks some. This sample yields approximately 350,000 clones, of which less than 85% are seen a single time; 9% to 12% belongs to the top ten. Germline V gene sequence: CDR1 SGHTA, CDR2 FQGNSA. The V end was cut by 1 base, the J end by 8 bases, with 14 bases between. The CDR3 spans 14 residues. A word on this clone: Its matching antigen is unknown.

The V and J genes are TRBV7-2 and TRBJ1-2; no firm D call. Sequencing input: memory CD4+ T cells sorted from blood. Regarding subset: CD45RA-negative fraction. The receptor was isolated from a man younger than 40 in good health. CDR3 nucleotides: TGTGCCAGCAGCTTAGATTTGGGTCGGTGGGGCTACACCTTC. Translating gives CASSLDLGRWGYTF.